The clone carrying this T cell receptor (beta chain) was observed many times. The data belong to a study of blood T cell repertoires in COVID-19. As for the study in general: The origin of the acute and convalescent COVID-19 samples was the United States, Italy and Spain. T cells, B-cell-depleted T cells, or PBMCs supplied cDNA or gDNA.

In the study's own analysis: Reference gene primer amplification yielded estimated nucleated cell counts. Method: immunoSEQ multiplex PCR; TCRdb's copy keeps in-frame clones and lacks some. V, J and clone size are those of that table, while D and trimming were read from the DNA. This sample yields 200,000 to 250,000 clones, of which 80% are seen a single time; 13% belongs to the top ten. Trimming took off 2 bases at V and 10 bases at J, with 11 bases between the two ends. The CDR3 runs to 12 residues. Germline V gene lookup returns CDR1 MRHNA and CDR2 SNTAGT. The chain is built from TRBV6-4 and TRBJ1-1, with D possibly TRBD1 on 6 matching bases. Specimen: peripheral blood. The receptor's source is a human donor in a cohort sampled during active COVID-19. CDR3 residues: CASSDRDTRAFF. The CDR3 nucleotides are TGTGCCAGCAGTGACCGGGACACCCGAGCTTTCTTT.